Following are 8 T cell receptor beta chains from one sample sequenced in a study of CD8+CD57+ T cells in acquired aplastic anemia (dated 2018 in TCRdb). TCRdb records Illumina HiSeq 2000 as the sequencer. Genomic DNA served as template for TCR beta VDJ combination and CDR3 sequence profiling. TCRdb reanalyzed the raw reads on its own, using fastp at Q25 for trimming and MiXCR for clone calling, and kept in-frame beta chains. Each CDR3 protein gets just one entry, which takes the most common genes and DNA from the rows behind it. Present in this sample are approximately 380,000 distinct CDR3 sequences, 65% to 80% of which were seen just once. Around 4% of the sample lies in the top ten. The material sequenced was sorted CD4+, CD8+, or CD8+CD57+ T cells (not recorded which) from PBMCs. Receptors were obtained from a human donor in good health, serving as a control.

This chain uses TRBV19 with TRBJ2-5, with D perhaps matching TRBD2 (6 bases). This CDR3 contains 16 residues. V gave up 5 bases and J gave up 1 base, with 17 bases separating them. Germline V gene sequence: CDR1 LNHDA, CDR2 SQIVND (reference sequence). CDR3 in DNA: TGTGCCAGTAGTTCAACTAGGAGGGGACTCCAAGAGACCCAGTACTTC. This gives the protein CASSSTRRGLQETQYF. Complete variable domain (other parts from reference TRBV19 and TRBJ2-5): DGGITQSPKYLFRKEGQNVTLSCEQNLNHDAMYWYRQDPGQGLRLIYYSQIVNDFQKGDIAEGYSVSREKKESFPLTVTSAQKNPTAFYLCASSSTRRGLQETQYFGPGTRLLVL.

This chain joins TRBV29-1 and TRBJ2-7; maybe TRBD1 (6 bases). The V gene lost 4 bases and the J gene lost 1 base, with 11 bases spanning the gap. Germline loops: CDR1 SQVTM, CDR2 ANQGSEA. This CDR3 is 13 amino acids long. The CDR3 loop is CSVGRDKSYEQYF. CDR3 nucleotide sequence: TGCAGCGTTGGACGGGACAAATCCTACGAGCAGTACTTC.

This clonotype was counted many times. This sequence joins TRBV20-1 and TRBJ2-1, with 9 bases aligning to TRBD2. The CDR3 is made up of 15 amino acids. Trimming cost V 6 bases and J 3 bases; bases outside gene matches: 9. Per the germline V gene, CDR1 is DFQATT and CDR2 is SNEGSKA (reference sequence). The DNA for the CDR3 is TGCAGTGCCAGGGTAGCGGGAGATATCTACAATGAGCAGTTCTTC. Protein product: CSARVAGDIYNEQFF.

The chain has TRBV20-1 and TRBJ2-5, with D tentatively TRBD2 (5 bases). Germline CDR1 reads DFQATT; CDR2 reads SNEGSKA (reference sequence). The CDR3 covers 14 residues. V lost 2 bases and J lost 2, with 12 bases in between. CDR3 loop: CSARRGLGQETQYF. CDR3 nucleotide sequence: TGCAGTGCTAGACGAGGGCTGGGGCAAGAGACCCAGTACTTC.

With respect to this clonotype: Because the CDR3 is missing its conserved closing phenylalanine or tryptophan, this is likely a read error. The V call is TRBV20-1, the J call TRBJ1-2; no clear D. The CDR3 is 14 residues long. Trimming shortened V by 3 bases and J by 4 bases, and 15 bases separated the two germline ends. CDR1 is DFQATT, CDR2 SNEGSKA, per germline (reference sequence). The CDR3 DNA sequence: TGCAGTGCTAGGGGCGTGGGCCGGGGCTATGGCTACACCTCC. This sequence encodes CSARGVGRGYGYTS.

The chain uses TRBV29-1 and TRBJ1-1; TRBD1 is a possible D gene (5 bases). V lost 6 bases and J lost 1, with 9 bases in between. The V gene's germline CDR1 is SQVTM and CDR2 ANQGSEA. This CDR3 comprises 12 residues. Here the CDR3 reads CSVGVGNTEAFF. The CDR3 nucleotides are TGCAGCGTGGGGGTTGGGAACACTGAAGCTTTCTTT.

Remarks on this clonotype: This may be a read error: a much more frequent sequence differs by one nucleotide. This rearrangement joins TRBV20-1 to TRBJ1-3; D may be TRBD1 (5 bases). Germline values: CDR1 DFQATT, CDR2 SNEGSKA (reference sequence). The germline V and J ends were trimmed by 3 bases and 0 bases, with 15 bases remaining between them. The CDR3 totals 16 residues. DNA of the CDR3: TGCAGTGCTAGGGATTTTGGCAGGGCCTCTGGAAACACCATATATTTT. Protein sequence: CSARDFGRASGNTIYF.

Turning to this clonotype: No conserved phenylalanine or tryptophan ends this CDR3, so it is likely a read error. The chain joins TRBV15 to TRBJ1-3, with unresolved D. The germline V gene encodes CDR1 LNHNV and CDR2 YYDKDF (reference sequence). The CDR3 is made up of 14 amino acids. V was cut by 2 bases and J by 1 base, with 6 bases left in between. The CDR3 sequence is CATSRPGSGNTIYS. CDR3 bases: TGTGCCACCAGCAGACCAGGATCTGGAAACACCATATATTCG.